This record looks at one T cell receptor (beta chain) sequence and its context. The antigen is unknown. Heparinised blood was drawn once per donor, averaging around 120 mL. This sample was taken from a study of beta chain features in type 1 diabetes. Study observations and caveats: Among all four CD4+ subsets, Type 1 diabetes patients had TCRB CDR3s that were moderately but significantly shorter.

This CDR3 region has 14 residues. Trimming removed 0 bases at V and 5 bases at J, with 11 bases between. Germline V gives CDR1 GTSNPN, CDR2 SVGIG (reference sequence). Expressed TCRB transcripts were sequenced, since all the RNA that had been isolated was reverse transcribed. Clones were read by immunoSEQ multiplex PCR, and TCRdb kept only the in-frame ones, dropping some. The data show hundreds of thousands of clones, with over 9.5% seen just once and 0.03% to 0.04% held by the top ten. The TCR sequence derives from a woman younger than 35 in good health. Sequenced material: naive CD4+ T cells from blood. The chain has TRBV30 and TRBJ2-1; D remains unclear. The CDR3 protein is CAWSVLVSDNEQFF. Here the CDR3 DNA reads TGTGCCTGGAGTGTCCTAGTCAGCGACAATGAGCAGTTCTTC.